Included here is one T cell receptor beta chain sequence, with context. These data come from a study of blood T cell repertoires in COVID-19. Per the original data handling: Nucleated cell number was recorded as an estimate derived from reference gene primer amplification. The method was immunoSEQ multiplex PCR; TCRdb's version includes in-frame clones alone and lacks a portion of them. Clonal size and the V and J genes are those of that table, whereas D and trimming came from the DNA. Of roughly 190,000 clones in the sample, around 80% were seen once. Sequenced: peripheral blood. The TCR comes from a woman aged 45-60 years with acute or convalescent COVID-19.

CDR3 sequence: CASNAGRTGNTIYF. The CDR3 region has the DNA TGTGCCAGTAATGCAGGGAGGACGGGAAACACCATATATTTT. The chain joins TRBV19 to TRBJ1-3; weak D call: TRBD1 (5 bases). Germline CDR1 is LNHDA and CDR2 is SQIVND (reference sequence). Trimming pared 7 bases from V and 4 bases from J, leaving 14 bases between. This CDR3 region has 14 residues.